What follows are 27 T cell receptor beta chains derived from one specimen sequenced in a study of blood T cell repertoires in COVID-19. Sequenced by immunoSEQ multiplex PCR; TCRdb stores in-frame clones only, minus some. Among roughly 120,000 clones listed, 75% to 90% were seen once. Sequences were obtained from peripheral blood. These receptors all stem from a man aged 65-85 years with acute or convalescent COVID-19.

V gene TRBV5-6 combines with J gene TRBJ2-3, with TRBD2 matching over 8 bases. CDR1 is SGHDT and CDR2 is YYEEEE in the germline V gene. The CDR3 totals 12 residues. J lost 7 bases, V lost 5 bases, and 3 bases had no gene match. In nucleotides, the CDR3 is TGTGCCAGCAGGCGGGGGGCGCATACGCAGTATTTT. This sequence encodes CASRRGAHTQYF.

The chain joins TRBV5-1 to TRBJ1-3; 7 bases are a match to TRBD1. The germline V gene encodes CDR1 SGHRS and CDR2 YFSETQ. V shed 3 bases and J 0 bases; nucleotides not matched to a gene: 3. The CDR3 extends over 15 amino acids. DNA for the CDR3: TGCGCCAGCAGCTGGGGGGACAGCTCTGGAAACACCATATATTTT. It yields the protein CASSWGDSSGNTIYF.

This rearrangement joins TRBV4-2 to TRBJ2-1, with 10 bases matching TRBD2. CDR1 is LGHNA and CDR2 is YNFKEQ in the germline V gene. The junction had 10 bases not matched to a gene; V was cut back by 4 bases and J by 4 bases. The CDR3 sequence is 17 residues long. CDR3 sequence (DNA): TGTGCCAGCAGCCCGTCCCGTAGCGGGGGGTTGTACAATGAGCAGTTCTTC. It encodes CASSPSRSGGLYNEQFF.

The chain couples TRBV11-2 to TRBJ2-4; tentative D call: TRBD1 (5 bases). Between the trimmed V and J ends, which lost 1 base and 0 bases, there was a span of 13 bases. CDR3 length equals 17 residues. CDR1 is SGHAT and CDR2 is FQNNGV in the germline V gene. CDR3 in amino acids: CASSLVQGLLAKNIQYF. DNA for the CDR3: TGTGCCAGCAGCTTAGTCCAGGGATTACTAGCCAAAAACATTCAGTACTTC. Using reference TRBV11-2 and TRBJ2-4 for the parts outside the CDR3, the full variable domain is EAGVAQSPRYKIIEKRQSVAFWCNPISGHATLYWYQQILGQGPKLLIQFQNNGVVDDSQLPKDRFSAERLKGVDSTLKIQPAKLEDSAVYLCASSLVQGLLAKNIQYFGAGTRLSVL.

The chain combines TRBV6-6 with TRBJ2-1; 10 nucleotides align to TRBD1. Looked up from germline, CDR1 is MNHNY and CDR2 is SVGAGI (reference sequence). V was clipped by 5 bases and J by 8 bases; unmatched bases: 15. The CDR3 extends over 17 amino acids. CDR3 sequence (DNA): TGTGCCAGCAGTCCCTTTCCGCCGGGACAGGGGAAGGATGAGCAGTTCTTC. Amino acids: CASSPFPPGQGKDEQFF.

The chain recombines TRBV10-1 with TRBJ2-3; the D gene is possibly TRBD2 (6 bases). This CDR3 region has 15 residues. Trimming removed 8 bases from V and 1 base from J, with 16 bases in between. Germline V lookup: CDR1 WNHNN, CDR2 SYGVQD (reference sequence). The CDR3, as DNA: TGCGCCAGCGCCGGGAGCCCAACGGGCACAGATACGCAGTATTTT. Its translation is CASAGSPTGTDTQYF.

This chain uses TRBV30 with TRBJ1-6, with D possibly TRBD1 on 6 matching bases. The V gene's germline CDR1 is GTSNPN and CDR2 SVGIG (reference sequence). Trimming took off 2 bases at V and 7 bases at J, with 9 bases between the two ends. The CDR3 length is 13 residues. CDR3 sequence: CAWSIRGNSPLHF. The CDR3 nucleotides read TGTGCCTGGAGTATCAGGGGAAATTCACCCCTCCACTTT.

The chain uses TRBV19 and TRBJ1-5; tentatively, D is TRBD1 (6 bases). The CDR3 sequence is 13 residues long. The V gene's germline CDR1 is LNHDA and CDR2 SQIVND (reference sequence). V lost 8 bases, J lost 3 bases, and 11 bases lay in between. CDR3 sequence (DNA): TGTGCCAGTGGACAGAGCCTCAATCAGCCCCAGCATTTT. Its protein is CASGQSLNQPQHF.

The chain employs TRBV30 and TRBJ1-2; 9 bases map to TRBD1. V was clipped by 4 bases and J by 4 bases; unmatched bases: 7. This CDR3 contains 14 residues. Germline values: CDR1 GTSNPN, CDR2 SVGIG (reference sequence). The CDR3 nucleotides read TGTGCCTGGATCCGGGACAGGGCCTTCTATGGCTACACCTTC. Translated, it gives CAWIRDRAFYGYTF.

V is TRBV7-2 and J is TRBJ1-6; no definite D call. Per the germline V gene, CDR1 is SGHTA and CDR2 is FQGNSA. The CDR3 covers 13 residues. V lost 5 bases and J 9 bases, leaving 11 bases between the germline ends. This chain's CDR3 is CASSLVDSSPLHF. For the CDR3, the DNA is TGTGCCAGCAGCCTAGTGGACTCTTCACCCCTCCACTTT. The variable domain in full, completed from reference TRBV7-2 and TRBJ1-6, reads GAGVSQSPSNKVTEKGKDVELRCDPISGHTALYWYRQSLGQGLEFLIYFQGNSAPDKSGLPSDRFSAERTGGSVSTLTIQRTQQEDSAVYLCASSLVDSSPLHFGNGTRLTVT.

In DNA form, the CDR3 reads TGCAGTGCTACAGGGGATACTGGCTACACCTTC. It codes for CSATGDTGYTF. The V and J genes are TRBV20-1 and TRBJ1-2; D is possibly TRBD1 (6 bases). V lost 4 bases and J lost 7, with 10 bases in between. This CDR3 comprises 11 residues. The germline CDR1 and CDR2 sequences are DFQATT and SNEGSKA (reference sequence).

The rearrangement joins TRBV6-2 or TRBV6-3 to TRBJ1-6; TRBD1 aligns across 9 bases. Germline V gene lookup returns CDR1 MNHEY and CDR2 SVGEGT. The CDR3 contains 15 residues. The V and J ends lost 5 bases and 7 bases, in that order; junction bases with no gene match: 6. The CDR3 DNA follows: TGTGCCAGCAGTGGACAGGGGCGAGGGAATTCACCCCTCCACTTT. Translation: CASSGQGRGNSPLHF.

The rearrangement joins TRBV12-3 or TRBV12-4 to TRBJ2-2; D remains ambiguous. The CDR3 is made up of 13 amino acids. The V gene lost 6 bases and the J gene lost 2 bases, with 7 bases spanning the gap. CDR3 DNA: TGTGCCAGCAGCAATAGAAACACCGGGGAGCTGTTTTTT. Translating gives CASSNRNTGELFF.

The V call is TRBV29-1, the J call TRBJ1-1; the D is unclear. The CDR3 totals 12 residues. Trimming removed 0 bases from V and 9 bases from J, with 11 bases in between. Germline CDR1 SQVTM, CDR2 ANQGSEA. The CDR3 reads CSVEEGRDKAFF. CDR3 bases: TGCAGCGTTGAAGAAGGCCGGGATAAAGCTTTCTTT.

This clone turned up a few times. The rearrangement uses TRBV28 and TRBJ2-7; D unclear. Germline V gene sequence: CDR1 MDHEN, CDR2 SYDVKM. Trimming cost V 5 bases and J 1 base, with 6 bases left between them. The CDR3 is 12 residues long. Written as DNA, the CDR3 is TGTGCCAGCAGTATGGCATCCTACGAGCAGTACTTC. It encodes CASSMASYEQYF.

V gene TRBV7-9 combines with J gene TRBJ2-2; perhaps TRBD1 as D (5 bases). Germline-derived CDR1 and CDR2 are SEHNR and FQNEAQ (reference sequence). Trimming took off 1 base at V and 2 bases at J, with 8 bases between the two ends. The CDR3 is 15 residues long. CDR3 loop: CASSLGQGNTGELFF. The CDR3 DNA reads TGTGCCAGCAGCTTAGGGCAGGGAAACACCGGGGAGCTGTTTTTT.

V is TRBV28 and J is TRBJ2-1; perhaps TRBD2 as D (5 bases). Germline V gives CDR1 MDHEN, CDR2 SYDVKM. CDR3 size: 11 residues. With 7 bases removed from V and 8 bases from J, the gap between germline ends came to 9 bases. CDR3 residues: CASMRVYEQFF. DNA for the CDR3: TGTGCCAGCATGAGGGTCTATGAGCAGTTCTTC.

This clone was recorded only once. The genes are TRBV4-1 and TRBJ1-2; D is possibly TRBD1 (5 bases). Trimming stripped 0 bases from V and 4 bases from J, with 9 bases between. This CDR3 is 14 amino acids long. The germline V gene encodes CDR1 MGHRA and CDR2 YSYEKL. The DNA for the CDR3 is TGCGCCAGCAGCCAAGAGGAGGGGTTCTATGGCTACACCTTC. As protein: CASSQEEGFYGYTF.

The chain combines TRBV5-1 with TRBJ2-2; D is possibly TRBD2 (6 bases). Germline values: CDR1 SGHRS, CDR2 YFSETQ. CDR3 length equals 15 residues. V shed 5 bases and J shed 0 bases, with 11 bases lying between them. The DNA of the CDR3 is TGCGCCAGCAGGCCGGGAGCTACGAACACCGGGGAGCTGTTTTTT. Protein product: CASRPGATNTGELFF.

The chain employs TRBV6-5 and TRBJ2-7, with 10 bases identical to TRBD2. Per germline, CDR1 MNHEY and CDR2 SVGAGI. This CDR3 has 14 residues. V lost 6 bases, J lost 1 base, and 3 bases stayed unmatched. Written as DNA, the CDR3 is TGTGCCAGCAGCTTTAGCGGGAGGTCCTACGAGCAGTACTTC. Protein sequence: CASSFSGRSYEQYF.

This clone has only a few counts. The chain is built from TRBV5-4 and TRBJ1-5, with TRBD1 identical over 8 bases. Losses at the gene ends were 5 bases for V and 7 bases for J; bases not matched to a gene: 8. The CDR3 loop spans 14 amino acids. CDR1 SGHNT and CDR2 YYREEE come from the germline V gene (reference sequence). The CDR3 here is CASSKDREVQPQHF. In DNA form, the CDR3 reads TGTGCCAGCAGTAAGGACAGGGAGGTCCAGCCCCAGCATTTT.

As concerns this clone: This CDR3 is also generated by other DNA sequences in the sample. In nucleotides, the CDR3 is TGTGCCAGCAGCCAAGATCCGCGGGGTCAGCCCCAGCATTTT. Encoded protein: CASSQDPRGQPQHF. The V gene is TRBV3-1 (or the pseudogene TRBV3-2), the J gene TRBJ1-5; no firm D call. Germline-derived CDR1 and CDR2 are LGHDT and YNNKEL (reference sequence). CDR3 size: 14 residues. The germline V and J ends were trimmed by 0 bases and 6 bases, with 9 bases remaining between them.

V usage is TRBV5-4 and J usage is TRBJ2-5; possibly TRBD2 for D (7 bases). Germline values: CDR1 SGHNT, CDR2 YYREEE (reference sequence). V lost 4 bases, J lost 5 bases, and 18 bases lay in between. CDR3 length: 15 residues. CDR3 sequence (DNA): TGTGCCAGCAGCGGGTCGGGGGGCCGAGGGGAGACCCAGTACTTC. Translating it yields CASSGSGGRGETQYF.

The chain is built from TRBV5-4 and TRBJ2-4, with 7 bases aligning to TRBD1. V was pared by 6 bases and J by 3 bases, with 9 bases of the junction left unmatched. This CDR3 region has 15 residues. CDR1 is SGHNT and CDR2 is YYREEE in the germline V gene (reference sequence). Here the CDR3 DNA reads TGTGCCAGCACAGGGGGACCCTTGGACAAAAACATTCAGTACTTC. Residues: CASTGGPLDKNIQYF. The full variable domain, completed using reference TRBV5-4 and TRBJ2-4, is ETGVTQSPTHLIKTRGQQVTLRCSSQSGHNTVSWYQQALGQGPQFIFQYYREEENGRGNFPPRFSGLQFPNYSSELNVNALELDDSALYLCASTGGPLDKNIQYFGAGTRLSVL.

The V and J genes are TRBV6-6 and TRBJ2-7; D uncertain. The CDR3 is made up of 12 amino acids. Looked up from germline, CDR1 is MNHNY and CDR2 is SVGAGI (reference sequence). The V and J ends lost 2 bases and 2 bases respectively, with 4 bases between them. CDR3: CASSYEAYEQYF. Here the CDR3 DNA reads TGTGCCAGCAGTTACGAGGCCTACGAGCAGTACTTC.

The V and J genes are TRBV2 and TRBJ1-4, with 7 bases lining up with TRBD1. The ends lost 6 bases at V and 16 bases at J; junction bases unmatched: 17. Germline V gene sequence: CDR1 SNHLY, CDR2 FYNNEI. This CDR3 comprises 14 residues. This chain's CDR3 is CASRATGMTNVGFF. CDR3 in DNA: TGTGCCAGCAGGGCGACAGGGATGACAAATGTGGGGTTTTTT.

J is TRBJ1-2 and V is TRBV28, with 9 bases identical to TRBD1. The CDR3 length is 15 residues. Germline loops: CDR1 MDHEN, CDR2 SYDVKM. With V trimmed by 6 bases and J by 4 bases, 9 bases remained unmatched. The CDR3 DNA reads TGTGCCAGCAGAGAATCGACAGGGGGAAGCTATGGCTACACCTTC. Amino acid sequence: CASRESTGGSYGYTF.